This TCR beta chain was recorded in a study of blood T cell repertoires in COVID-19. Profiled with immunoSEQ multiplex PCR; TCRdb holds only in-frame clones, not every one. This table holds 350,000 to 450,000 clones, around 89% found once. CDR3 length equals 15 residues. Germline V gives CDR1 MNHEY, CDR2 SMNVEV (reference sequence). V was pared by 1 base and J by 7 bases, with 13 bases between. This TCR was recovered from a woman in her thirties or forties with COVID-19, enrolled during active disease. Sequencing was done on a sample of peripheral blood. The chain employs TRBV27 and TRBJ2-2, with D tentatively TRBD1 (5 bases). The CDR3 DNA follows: TGTGCCAGCAGTTTATGGGCAGGGCGTGGCGGGGAGCTGTTTTTT. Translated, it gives CASSLWAGRGGELFF.